A single sample is the source of the 12 T cell receptor beta chains below, sequenced in a study of blood T cell repertoires in COVID-19 (dated by TCRdb to 2018 to 2021). Libraries were constructed by the immunoSEQ multiplex PCR assay. TCRdb holds this immuneACCESS table with in-frame rearrangements only. Some clones are missing; in checked studies, unresolved V genes explain under half, and the rest has no known cause. Present in this sample are some 300,000 clones, around nine tenths of which were seen just once. 1% to 1.5% of the sample is held by the ten biggest clonotypes. Source material: peripheral blood. The receptor source for this set is a man between 65 and 79 years old with acute or convalescent COVID-19.

The chain couples TRBV13 to TRBJ2-5; TRBD1 might be the D (6 bases). V lost 6 bases and J lost 0, with 11 bases in between. The CDR3 runs to 14 residues. CDR1 is PRHDT and CDR2 is FYEKMQ in the germline V gene (reference sequence). The CDR3 sequence is CASSYDRYQETQYF. The CDR3 region has the DNA TGTGCCAGCAGTTACGACAGGTACCAAGAGACCCAGTACTTC.

The chain has TRBV4-3 and TRBJ2-3; 9 bases agree with TRBD2. Unmatched junction bases numbered 14, after V lost 2 bases and J lost 8 bases. From germline, CDR1 is LGHNA and CDR2 YSLEER. This CDR3 spans 17 amino acids. The CDR3 loop is CASSQKFTGTSSATQYF. CDR3 nucleotides: TGCGCCAGCAGCCAAAAGTTTACCGGGACTAGCTCAGCTACGCAGTATTTT.

This chain uses TRBV5-6 with TRBJ2-1, with 8 bases identical to TRBD1. The CDR3 is made up of 14 amino acids. Germline V gene sequence: CDR1 SGHDT, CDR2 YYEEEE. V lost 2 bases and J lost 4; bases outside the gene matches: 2. The CDR3 region has the DNA TGTGCCAGCAGCTTCGACAGGGGATACAATGAGCAGTTCTTC. Amino acid sequence: CASSFDRGYNEQFF.

V and J are TRBV5-5 and TRBJ2-2, with a possible D match to TRBD1 (5 bases). The length of the CDR3 is 18 residues. Germline CDR1 reads SGHKS; CDR2 reads YYEKEE (reference sequence). Trimming removed 0 bases from V and 5 bases from J, with 20 bases in between. CDR3 region: CASSLVLGRQEKTGELFF. CDR3 bases: TGTGCCAGCAGCTTGGTCTTGGGGCGGCAGGAAAAAACCGGGGAGCTGTTTTTT.

J is TRBJ2-3 and V is TRBV6-6; possibly TRBD1 for D (6 bases). This CDR3 contains 14 residues. V was cut by 6 bases and J by 5 bases, with 15 bases left in between. CDR1 and CDR2 (germline): MNHNY, SVGAGI (reference sequence). The DNA for the CDR3 is TGTGCCAGCAGCCGGCCTGGGGGCGGAGATACGCAGTATTTT. As protein: CASSRPGGGDTQYF.

The chain couples TRBV19 to TRBJ1-5, with D possibly being TRBD1 (6 bases). Trimming stripped 0 bases from V and 0 bases from J, with 15 bases between. Germline CDR1 is LNHDA and CDR2 is SQIVND (reference sequence). The CDR3 extends over 18 amino acids. CDR3 nucleotide sequence: TGTGCCAGTAGTATAGAGGGGGCAGCGGAAGATAGCAATCAGCCCCAGCATTTT. Translating it yields CASSIEGAAEDSNQPQHF.

The chain joins TRBV4-2 to TRBJ2-3, with 12 bases aligning to TRBD2. V shed 4 bases and J 2 bases; nucleotides not matched to a gene: 4. This CDR3 comprises 16 residues. CDR1 and CDR2 (germline): LGHNA, YNFKEQ. The CDR3 loop reads CASSPRLAGATDTQYF. In nucleotides, the CDR3 is TGTGCCAGCAGCCCCAGACTAGCGGGGGCCACAGATACGCAGTATTTT.

The J gene is TRBJ1-4, the V gene TRBV5-1; 8 nucleotides align to TRBD1. The CDR3 extends over 13 amino acids. Trimming cost V 8 bases and J 7 bases; bases outside gene matches: 7. Germline assignment: CDR1 SGHRS and CDR2 YFSETQ. This chain's CDR3 is CASRQGRGEKLFF. The CDR3 DNA follows: TGCGCCAGTCGACAGGGGAGAGGTGAAAAACTGTTTTTT.

Written as DNA, the CDR3 is TGTGCCAGCGGAGTTAGTTTCTCCACAGATACGCAGTATTTT. Residues: CASGVSFSTDTQYF. This sequence joins TRBV6-5 and TRBJ2-3; D is unclear. The CDR3 sequence is 14 residues long. The germline V gene encodes CDR1 MNHEY and CDR2 SVGAGI. V gave up 8 bases and J gave up 2 bases, with 14 bases separating them.

The chain uses TRBV5-6 and TRBJ1-4, with D possibly being TRBD1 (5 bases). CDR1 is SGHDT and CDR2 is YYEEEE in the germline V gene. The V and J ends lost 2 bases and 6 bases respectively, with 11 bases between them. The CDR3 contains 14 residues. For the CDR3, the DNA is TGTGCCAGCAGCTTTTCTGCGGGGGATGAAAAACTGTTTTTT. It specifies CASSFSAGDEKLFF.

The genes are TRBV28 and TRBJ2-3; 9 nucleotides line up with TRBD2. This CDR3 is 13 amino acids long. The V gene's germline CDR1 is MDHEN and CDR2 SYDVKM. V shed 7 bases and J 6 bases; nucleotides not matched to a gene: 5. The CDR3 coding sequence is TGTGCCAGCATCCTCAGCGGGGGGGATACGCAGTATTTT. This translates into CASILSGGDTQYF.

This chain joins TRBV7-2 and TRBJ1-1; possible D gene TRBD1, 5 bases. CDR3 length: 13 amino acids. Germline CDR1 and CDR2: SGHTA and FQGNSA. V gave up 5 bases and J gave up 3 bases, with 10 bases separating them. CDR3 nucleotide sequence: TGTGCCAGCAGCCTGAGACAGCACACTGAAGCTTTCTTT. Its protein product is CASSLRQHTEAFF.